This entry describes one TCR beta chain. These data come from a study of CDR3 diversity in severe acne. TCRdb re-called the PCR reads through MiXCR, storing one row per CDR3 protein. Of some 85,000 distinct CDR3 sequences listed, approximately 49% are singletons. Material: blood. This TCR derives from a male donor with severe acne vulgaris.

The CDR3 region is CASRTGGDGYTF. The CDR3 DNA reads as TGTGCCAGCAGGACAGGGGGCGATGGCTACACCTTC. This sequence joins TRBV2 and TRBJ1-2, with 10 bases matching TRBD1. The J segment lost 6 bases and the V segment lost 6 bases, leaving 1 base of the junction unmatched. There are 12 residues in the CDR3. Per the germline V gene, CDR1 is SNHLY and CDR2 is FYNNEI. Full variable domain (remainder filled in from reference TRBV2 and TRBJ1-2): EPEVTQTPSHQVTQMGQEVILRCVPISNHLYFYWYRQILGQKVEFLVSFYNNEISEKSEIFDDQFSVERPDGSNFTLKIRSTKLEDSAMYFCASRTGGDGYTFGSGTRLTVV.